This T cell receptor beta chain was obtained from a study of cytomegalovirus exposure and HLA in healthy donors. The PCR used 60 Vbeta and 13 Jbeta primers. The protocol was immunoSEQ multiplex PCR, while the TCRdb copy is restricted to in-frame clones and leaves out a portion. The profile shows around 230,000 clones, roughly 87% of them singletons. Regarding this clone: What it binds is unknown.

V lost 5 bases to trimming and J lost 9 bases; unmatched junction nucleotides: 6. The germline V gene has CDR1 SEHNR and CDR2 FQNEAQ (reference sequence). The CDR3 sequence is 14 residues long. General study results and limits: The authors reported that TCR beta sequences could predict HLA-A and HLA-B alleles. These predictions were accurate for most subjects in the first cohort. Using the classifier, cytomegalovirus status was reportedly diagnosed with high specificity and sensitivity. Rarity characterized most TCR sequences, yet some public TCRs appeared in many donors.

Sequencing input: PBMCs. This sequence joins TRBV7-9 and TRBJ2-1; 11 nucleotides line up with TRBD2. This TCR was sampled from a man between 40 and 49 years old in good health and CMV-seropositive. DNA of the CDR3: TGTGCCAGCAGCGGTAGCGGGGGGGGTCTTGAGCAGTTCTTC. Translation gives CASSGSGGGLEQFF. The full variable domain, in which reference TRBV7-9 and TRBJ2-1 provide the parts outside the CDR3, is DTGVSQNPRHKITKRGQNVTFRCDPISEHNRLYWYRQTLGQGPEFLTYFQNEAQLEKSRLLSDRFSAERPKGSFSTLEIQRTEQGDSAMYLCASSGSGGGLEQFFGPGTRLTVL.